This TCR beta chain was sequenced during a study of PD-1 blockade in mismatch repair-deficient tumors. In the study overall: Patients had approximately 11 mismatch repair-deficient cancer types, all previously treated and progressing.

Some clones are missing from TCRdb's copy, which holds only in-frame ones; the method was immunoSEQ multiplex PCR. The sample has approximately 23,000 clones, approximately 84% seen once. V was pared by 0 bases and J by 2 bases, with 5 bases of the junction left unmatched. The CDR3 runs to 15 residues. CDR1 is SQVTM, CDR2 ANQGSEA, per germline. TCRs were sequenced from three patients responding to pembrolizumab. The TCR originated in an adult with mismatch repair-deficient cancer. The rearrangement joins TRBV29-1 to TRBJ1-2; 8 nucleotides align to TRBD1. The sample here was PBMCs, taken before pembrolizumab treatment. CDR3 sequence: CSVEDLRTGNYGYTF. CDR3 DNA: TGCAGCGTTGAAGATTTGCGGACAGGGAACTATGGCTACACCTTC.